The source of this T cell receptor (beta chain) is a study of immune evolution from preneoplasia to lung adenocarcinoma (dated by TCRdb to the early 2020s). The study in broad terms: HLA loss of heterozygosity was found in more than 5.5% of AIS, more than 13% of MIA and roughly 33% of ADC lesions, and in no AAH lesions. POLYSOLVER was used to infer Class I HLA alleles from exome data, and LOHHLA was used to detect allele-specific HLA loss. TCR sequencing data came from approximately 56 patients. Resected precursor lesions (AAH, AIS, MIA) and invasive adenocarcinomas were each compared against paired morphologically normal lung tissue. The immune data were integrated with whole exome sequencing and methylation data from the same cohort of nodules. The overall cohort comprised 40 to 60 patients with pulmonary nodules who underwent surgical resection. The study profiled immune contexture across lung adenocarcinoma precursors and invasive adenocarcinoma using immune gene expression, TCR sequencing and multiplex immunofluorescence. The sample size depended on which specimens were available, not on a prior power calculation. According to the study, some 100 samples went through TCR sequencing.

Resection was performed on patients in Japan or China between the mid-2010s and the late 2010s. Two lung cancer pathologists independently reviewed H&E slides to confirm the histologic diagnosis of every case. Macro-dissection after pathologic assessment enriched premalignant or tumor cells for nucleic acid extraction. FFPE tissue was used for DNA isolation with the AllPrep DNA/RNA FFPE Kit. TCR beta CDR3 regions were sequenced from DNA using the immunoSEQ hsTCRbeta Kit. The published analysis was carried out like this. TCR sequencing data were analysed with the ImmunoSEQ Analyzer. T cell clonality was defined as 1 minus Pielou's evenness, calculated on productive rearrangements. To measure T cell diversity, the inverse Simpson index was applied to productive templates. T cell density was defined as TCR beta template counts normalized to usable DNA, with usable DNA estimated by amplification and sequencing of housekeeping genes. Two-sided Kruskal-Wallis tests were used to compare TCR metrics between histologic stages. The immuneACCESS repertoire file appears here via TCRdb, limited to in-frame rearrangements. These files lack a portion of the clones; in checked studies, under half of the deficit traces to unresolved V genes, and the cause of the others is not known. The V and J calls and clone size are taken from that table; D and trimming were inferred from the DNA. A total of around 3,500 clones appear in this sample, over 65% of them only once. The ten largest make up roughly 12% of the sample.

As to this clone: Its antigen has not been determined. No quality values exist for individual bases; no much larger clone is one base distant.

CDR1 and CDR2 were assigned from the germline V gene as KGHSH and LQKENI. The CDR3 contains 14 residues, cysteine and phenylalanine counted. Only CDR3 DNA remains: 42 bases, in frame from the first base. After removal of 2 bases from V and 8 bases from J, the junction retains 3 bases not matched to a gene. Points the paper makes about the study in general: Top T cell clone frequencies were highest in normal lung and appeared to decrease progressively from AAH through AIS, MIA and invasive adenocarcinoma. The findings were based on association rather than direct causation, and larger cohorts with long-term follow-up and longitudinal biopsies were deemed needed. Clonality was highest in normal lung, while later-stage lesions appeared to have lower clonality but higher T cell density and diversity. Because all patients came from Japan and China, whether the findings apply to Western populations was uncertain. T cell clonality was highest in KRAS-mutant nodules compared with EGFR-mutant or double wild-type lesions.

This TCR was recovered from a person between 55 and 80 years old with lung adenocarcinoma. The source material was FFPE lung adenocarcinoma in situ tissue. According to the study, the label for this sample's cell subset or site signals: preinvasive adenocarcinoma in situ (AIS). Rearrangement joined TRBV18 to TRBJ1-6, with 7 central nucleotides matching TRBD1. The CDR3 in this case is CASSPSGGYSPLHF. The DNA sequence is TGTGCCAGCTCACCATCAGGGGGATATTCACCCCTCCACTTT.